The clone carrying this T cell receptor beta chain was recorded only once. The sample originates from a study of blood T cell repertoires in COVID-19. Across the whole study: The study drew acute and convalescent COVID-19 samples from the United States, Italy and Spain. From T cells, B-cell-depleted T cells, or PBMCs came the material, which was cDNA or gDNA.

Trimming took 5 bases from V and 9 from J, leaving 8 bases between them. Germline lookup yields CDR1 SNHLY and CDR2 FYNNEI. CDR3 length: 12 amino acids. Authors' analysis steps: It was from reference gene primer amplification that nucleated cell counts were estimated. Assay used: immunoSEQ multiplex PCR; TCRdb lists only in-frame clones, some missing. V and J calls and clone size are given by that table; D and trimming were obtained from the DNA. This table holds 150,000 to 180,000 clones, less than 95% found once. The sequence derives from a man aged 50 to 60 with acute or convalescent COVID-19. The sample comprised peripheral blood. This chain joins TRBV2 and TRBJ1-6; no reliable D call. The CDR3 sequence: CASSPGPSPLHF. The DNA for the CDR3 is TGTGCCAGCAGTCCAGGTCCTTCACCCCTCCACTTT.